This T cell receptor (beta chain) was sequenced during a study of shared clonotypes between healthy human individuals. Under the authors' procedure: Junction-only sequences produced by ImmunoSEQ had no quality scores, so filtering differed. TCRdb's table, derived via immunoSEQ multiplex PCR, lists solely in-frame clones and lacks some. V, J and clone size are taken as reported in that table, and D and trimming were inferred from the DNA itself. The table has around 480,000 clones, about 75% seen once. This CDR3 contains 17 residues. The germline V gene encodes CDR1 WNHNN and CDR2 SYGVQD (reference sequence). V was pared by 0 bases and J by 5 bases, with 19 bases between. This clone has only one observation. There were only Caucasian adults among the donors, and all lived in Nashville, Tennessee. Unsorted samples, those not sorted, used 75 million to 90 million PBMCs for genomic DNA.

The chain couples TRBV10-1 to TRBJ2-5, with D possibly being TRBD2 (5 bases). Material for sequencing was PBMCs. This clonotype was obtained from a woman in her thirties or forties in good health. Some clones in this sample may be carry-over from other donors' samples. This CDR3 is CASSESVLASSRETQYF. The CDR3 DNA sequence: TGCGCCAGCAGTGAGTCGGTGTTGGCTAGCTCTCGGGAGACCCAGTACTTC.